This T cell receptor beta chain emerged from a study of blood T cell repertoires in COVID-19. About the research overall: Nucleic acid was either cDNA or gDNA, and it came from T cells, B-cell-depleted T cells, or PBMCs.

Trimming left V 2 bases short and J 5 bases short, with 13 bases between. CDR3 size: 15 residues. Germline V lookup: CDR1 MNHNS, CDR2 SASEGT. Under the authors' procedure: Estimation of nucleated cell counts relied on the amplification of reference gene primers. Clones were sequenced by immunoSEQ multiplex PCR, and TCRdb holds only the in-frame ones, with some missing. V and J calls and clone size are copied from that table; D and trimming were computed from the DNA. The table shows roughly 70,000 clones, with roughly 80% occurring only once. Sequenced sample: peripheral blood. This TCR was recovered from a man aged 70 or older who had recovered from COVID-19. The V and J genes are TRBV6-1 and TRBJ2-1; D is uncertain. The CDR3 DNA sequence: TGTGCCAGCAGTGAATTACCCAGTTTGAACAATGAGCAGTTCTTC. It translates to CASSELPSLNNEQFF.